One sample yielded the 23 T cell receptor beta chains listed below, sequenced in a study of CD4 T cell repertoires in COVID-19. The assay was immunoSEQ multiplex PCR, and TCRdb's table has in-frame clones only and misses some. Counted here are about 24,000 clones, over 90% occurring once; the ten biggest clones make up about 0.66%. The memory T cells were sequenced right after ex vivo isolation, without culture. Specimen: circulating follicular helper CD4+ T cells (cTfh) from blood, collected before the COVID-19 pandemic. The receptors originated from a human donor who had COVID-19.

This sequence joins TRBV6-6 and TRBJ2-7, with D perhaps matching TRBD2 (5 bases). This CDR3 contains 12 residues. The germline CDR1 and CDR2 sequences are MNHNY and SVGAGI (reference sequence). V lost 8 bases and J lost 1, with 9 bases in between. This chain's CDR3 is CASFGRSYEQYF. The CDR3, as DNA: TGTGCCAGCTTTGGGAGATCCTACGAGCAGTACTTC.

The gene calls are TRBV7-8 and TRBJ1-5, with TRBD1 matching 8 bases. Germline-derived CDR1 and CDR2 are SGHVS and FQNEAQ. The CDR3 has 16 residues. V lost 2 bases, J lost 7 bases, and 10 bases stayed unmatched. The DNA of the CDR3 is TGTGCCAGCAGCTTACGTTCAGGGGGCGACGGCCAGCCCCAGCATTTT. Protein: CASSLRSGGDGQPQHF.

Notes on this clone: Germline is not matched at one junction end, which may reflect a read error. The rearrangement uses TRBV11-3 and TRBJ2-1, with a tentative D call TRBD2 (6 bases). Germline CDR1 is SGHNT and CDR2 is YENEEA. The CDR3 extends over 13 amino acids. The CDR3 spells CASSTTLGGETIF. The CDR3 DNA is TGTGCCAGCAGTACCACCCTTGGAGGGGAAACGATCTTC.

The chain uses TRBV7-9 and TRBJ1-1; TRBD1 aligns across 10 bases. The J segment lost 0 bases and the V segment lost 5 bases, leaving 6 bases of the junction unmatched. There are 16 residues in the CDR3. Germline V gene lookup returns CDR1 SEHNR and CDR2 FQNEAQ (reference sequence). The CDR3 DNA reads as TGTGCCAGCAGCCCGCGGGGACAGGGGATGAACACTGAAGCTTTCTTT. It codes for CASSPRGQGMNTEAFF.

The rearrangement links TRBV2 to TRBJ2-4; D perhaps matches TRBD1 (5 bases). This CDR3 has 15 residues. Trimming shortened V by 5 bases and J by 0 bases, and 11 bases separated the two germline ends. CDR1 is SNHLY and CDR2 is FYNNEI in the germline V gene. The chain's CDR3 is CASSSQGLAKNIQYF. The CDR3 DNA reads as TGTGCCAGCAGTTCCCAGGGTTTAGCCAAAAACATTCAGTACTTC.

J is TRBJ2-7 and V is TRBV14, with TRBD1 matching 8 bases. V trimming: 1 base; J trimming: 6 bases; junction bases outside the gene matches: 8. Germline-derived CDR1 and CDR2 are SGHDN and FVKESK. The CDR3 loop spans 15 amino acids. The DNA for the CDR3 is TGTGCCAGCAGCCAAGCAGGGGGCAAAAGCATCGAGCAGTACTTC. Encoded protein: CASSQAGGKSIEQYF.

The V call is TRBV20-1, the J call TRBJ2-7, with 8 nucleotides matching TRBD1. Germline values: CDR1 DFQATT, CDR2 SNEGSKA (reference sequence). This CDR3 has 11 amino acids. With V trimmed by 6 bases and J by 12 bases, 10 bases remained unmatched. The CDR3, as DNA: TGCAGTGCAACTGACAGGGGTAACGCGTACTTC. Its translation: CSATDRGNAYF.

This clone appeared once. The rearrangement links TRBV11-2 to TRBJ1-6; perhaps TRBD1 as D (5 bases). V lost 10 bases, J lost 9 bases, and 16 bases lay in between. CDR3 length: 13 amino acids. The germline V gene encodes CDR1 SGHAT and CDR2 FQNNGV. The DNA of the CDR3 is TGTGCCACCGGGGGGAGGGGCGGTTCACCCCTCCACTTT. Its protein is CATGGRGGSPLHF.

The V call is TRBV11-2, the J call TRBJ1-2; no clear D gene. Germline V CDR1 and CDR2: SGHAT, FQNNGV. The V end was cut by 0 bases, the J end by 8 bases, with 13 bases between. The CDR3 has 14 amino acids. The CDR3 region is CASSLDRMGGGYTF. DNA for the CDR3: TGTGCCAGCAGCTTAGATCGTATGGGCGGGGGCTACACCTTC.

The genes are TRBV9 and TRBJ2-3; TRBD2 aligns across 11 bases. The CDR3 is made up of 16 amino acids. The V and J ends lost 4 bases and 0 bases, in that order; junction bases with no gene match: 4. The germline V gene has CDR1 SGDLS and CDR2 YYNGEE. CDR3 loop: CASSLGTSGSTDTQYF. The CDR3 DNA reads as TGTGCCAGCAGCCTCGGGACTAGCGGTAGCACAGATACGCAGTATTTT.

This chain links TRBV6-1 with TRBJ1-5; unclear D gene. Per the germline V gene, CDR1 is MNHNS and CDR2 is SASEGT. Trimming left V 2 bases short and J 7 bases short, with 6 bases between. This CDR3 has 12 amino acids. This chain's CDR3 is CASSEQRQPQHF. CDR3 coding DNA: TGTGCCAGCAGTGAACAACGGCAGCCCCAGCATTTT.

V usage is TRBV6-5 and J usage is TRBJ1-2, with TRBD1 identical over 7 bases. Germline CDR1 and CDR2: MNHEY and SVGAGI. J gave up 2 bases and V 4 bases, and 1 base lay outside the gene matches. This CDR3 is 13 amino acids long. CDR3 DNA: TGTGCCAGCAGTTGGGGACAGAACTATGGCTACACCTTC. Its translation: CASSWGQNYGYTF.

CDR3 DNA: TGCGCCAGCAGCTCCCTTCAGGACAGTTCGAACACTGAAGCTTTCTTT. It is translated as CASSSLQDSSNTEAFF. The V and J genes are TRBV5-1 and TRBJ1-1; the D gene is possibly TRBD1 (6 bases). In germline, CDR1 is SGHRS, CDR2 YFSETQ. CDR3 length: 16 residues. The ends were cut back, 3 bases at V and 1 base at J, with 16 bases in the middle. The entire variable domain, with the rest obtained from reference TRBV5-1 and TRBJ1-1, is as follows: KAGVTQTPRYLIKTRGQQVTLSCSPISGHRSVSWYQQTPGQGLQFLFEYFSETQRNKGNFPGRFSGRQFSNSRSEMNVSTLELGDSALYLCASSSLQDSSNTEAFFGQGTRLTVV.

The V call is TRBV5-4, the J call TRBJ2-7, with D hard to call. Trimming removed 0 bases at V and 0 bases at J, with 7 bases between. Per the germline V gene, CDR1 is SGHNT and CDR2 is YYREEE (reference sequence). The CDR3 has 14 residues. DNA of the CDR3: TGTGCCAGCAGCTTGGCGCCGGGCTCCTACGAGCAGTACTTC. Translation: CASSLAPGSYEQYF.

The rearrangement joins TRBV11-1 to TRBJ1-1; TRBD1 matches 7 bases. With V trimmed by 6 bases and J by 11 bases, 9 bases remained unmatched. This CDR3 has 12 amino acids. Germline V CDR1 and CDR2: SGHAT, FQDESV (reference sequence). In DNA, the CDR3 is TGTGCCAGCAGTCCTCAGGGGGTAAGGGCTTTCTTT. As protein: CASSPQGVRAFF.

This chain uses TRBV19 with TRBJ1-2; TRBD1 agrees at 7 bases. Germline V gene lookup returns CDR1 LNHDA and CDR2 SQIVND (reference sequence). V lost 4 bases to trimming and J lost 4 bases; unmatched junction nucleotides: 6. The CDR3 extends over 14 amino acids. CDR3 DNA sequence: TGTGCCAGTAGTACCCGGGACAGAACCTATGGCTACACCTTC. Translated, it gives CASSTRDRTYGYTF.

With regard to this clone: This CDR3 is missing its conserved last phenylalanine or tryptophan, likely due to a read error. It is unclear where the CDR3 begins or ends on the DNA, so no DNA is shown, and the CDR3 is as TCRdb lists it. The gene calls are TRBV19 and TRBJ1-1; the table gives TRBD1 as D, unverified against the DNA. Germline V lookup: CDR1 LNHDA, CDR2 SQIVND (reference sequence). The CDR3 is made up of 14 amino acids, end residues included. This chain's CDR3 is CASSLLGTGKAFIL.

CDR3 sequence: CASSFSDRAPAQYF. DNA of the CDR3: TGTGCCAGCAGTTTCTCCGACAGGGCCCCAGCCCAGTACTTC. The chain is built from TRBV27 and TRBJ2-5, with 7 bases lining up with TRBD1. J was trimmed by 9 bases and V by 3 bases; bases with no gene match: 10. CDR1 is MNHEY and CDR2 is SMNVEV in the germline V gene (reference sequence). The CDR3 runs 14 residues.

This clone was picked up a small number of times. The chain joins TRBV13 to TRBJ2-2; D is possibly TRBD1 (6 bases). This CDR3 region has 14 residues. In germline, CDR1 is PRHDT, CDR2 FYEKMQ (reference sequence). With 6 bases removed from V and 3 bases from J, the gap between germline ends came to 11 bases. The CDR3 spells CASSLGADTGELFF. DNA of the CDR3: TGTGCCAGCAGTCTGGGGGCCGACACCGGGGAGCTGTTTTTT.

The V gene is TRBV11-2, the J gene TRBJ2-7; 7 nucleotides line up with TRBD1. The CDR3 runs to 14 residues. Germline-derived CDR1 and CDR2 are SGHAT and FQNNGV. The V gene end was trimmed by 3 bases and the J gene end by 6 bases; junction bases not matched to a gene: 8. The CDR3 nucleotides are TGTGCCAGCAGCTTTGGGACAGCCAGGCGCGAGCAGTACTTC. Encoded protein: CASSFGTARREQYF.

The J gene is TRBJ2-3, the V gene TRBV4-1; 10 positions match TRBD2. Germline V gene sequence: CDR1 MGHRA, CDR2 YSYEKL. The J segment lost 6 bases and the V segment lost 4 bases, leaving 7 bases of the junction unmatched. CDR3 length: 15 amino acids. CDR3 coding DNA: TGCGCCAGCAGCCCAGCGGGAGGGAAAATGGATACGCAGTATTTT. Amino acids: CASSPAGGKMDTQYF.

This rearrangement joins TRBV29-1 to TRBJ2-1; D perhaps matches TRBD2 (6 bases). The V end lost 4 bases, the J end lost 0 bases, and 7 bases lay between the germline ends. Per the germline V gene, CDR1 is SQVTM and CDR2 is ANQGSEA. The CDR3 has 13 residues. CDR3 protein: CSVGEASYNEQFF. The CDR3 DNA reads as TGCAGCGTTGGGGAGGCCTCCTACAATGAGCAGTTCTTC.

V usage is TRBV4-2 and J usage is TRBJ1-2, with 10 positions matching TRBD1. V shed 1 base, J shed 4 bases, and the junction held 18 bases outside the gene matches. This CDR3 contains 20 residues. CDR1 and CDR2 (germline): LGHNA, YNFKEQ. The DNA of the CDR3 is TGTGCCAGCAGCCAAGTTTTGACGGGTGTTGGGACAGGGGCCCCCTATGGCTACACCTTC. Translating gives CASSQVLTGVGTGAPYGYTF.